The sequence of this T cell receptor (beta chain) was determined in a study of cytomegalovirus exposure and HLA in healthy donors. Background on the study: HLA-typed donors were the source of tens of millions of unique TCRs, which an early data release held.

PCR employed 60 Vbeta and 13 Jbeta primers. Data came from immunoSEQ multiplex PCR; TCRdb stores just in-frame clones and leaves some out. This table holds about 140,000 clones, roughly 70% found once. In the case of this clone: Its specificity is unknown.

V was pared by 3 bases and J by 2 bases, with 11 bases between. CDR1 and CDR2 from the germline V gene are MNHEY and SMNVEV (reference sequence). The CDR3 extends over 15 amino acids. Regarding the study as a whole: Links to common viral pathogens appeared, in a later analysis, for several of the most significant clusters.

The sample comprised PBMCs. The TCR originated in a male donor in good health and CMV-seronegative. V usage is TRBV27 and J usage is TRBJ2-1, with TRBD1 as a possible D gene (5 bases). The CDR3 reads CASSLSGSAYNEQFF. The CDR3 DNA sequence: TGTGCCAGCAGTTTGTCAGGGTCTGCCTACAATGAGCAGTTCTTC.